Listed here are 18 T cell receptor beta chains from one sample, sequenced in a study of shared clonotypes between healthy human individuals. Repertoires were generated with immunoSEQ multiplex PCR, while TCRdb's copy carries only in-frame clones and drops some. The sample carries roughly 810,000 clones, roughly 96% recorded once. As defined, naive CD8 cells were CD45RO-negative and positively selected for CCR7, with terminally differentiated effector memory CD45RA+ cells excluded. The source material was naive CD8+ T cells sorted from blood. Source of these receptors: a young man in good health.

The J gene is TRBJ2-1, the V gene TRBV27; 11 nucleotides match TRBD2. The CDR3 loop spans 18 amino acids. Per germline, CDR1 MNHEY and CDR2 SMNVEV (reference sequence). V shed 2 bases and J 1 base; nucleotides not matched to a gene: 7. The chain's CDR3 is CASSLRGLAGGSYNEQFF. CDR3 coding DNA: TGTGCCAGCAGTTTACGGGGTCTAGCGGGAGGTTCCTACAATGAGCAGTTCTTC.

This rearrangement joins TRBV9 to TRBJ2-1; D unresolved. Germline V gene lookup returns CDR1 SGDLS and CDR2 YYNGEE. This CDR3 spans 12 amino acids. V shed 3 bases and J shed 10 bases, with 11 bases lying between them. This chain's CDR3 is CASSGDLREQFF. DNA for the CDR3: TGTGCCAGCAGCGGAGATTTGCGGGAGCAGTTCTTC.

The chain joins TRBV7-8 to TRBJ1-1; a possible D gene is TRBD1 (5 bases). This CDR3 spans 15 amino acids. Germline loops: CDR1 SGHVS, CDR2 FQNEAQ. Trimming left V 8 bases short and J 3 bases short, with 19 bases between. DNA for the CDR3: TGTGCCAGCGCCCTTAACGCAGGGTTGGACACTGAAGCTTTCTTT. This translates into CASALNAGLDTEAFF.

The chain has TRBV2 and TRBJ2-2; 9 bases map to TRBD1. Germline V lookup: CDR1 SNHLY, CDR2 FYNNEI. This CDR3 contains 15 residues. Trimming cost V 7 bases and J 3 bases; bases outside gene matches: 6. The CDR3 region is CASNDRDRDTGELFF. CDR3 nucleotides: TGTGCCAGCAATGACCGGGACAGGGACACCGGGGAGCTGTTTTTT.

The chain combines TRBV6-1 with TRBJ2-7; possibly TRBD1 for D (6 bases). Germline values: CDR1 MNHNS, CDR2 SASEGT. Trimming shortened V by 2 bases and J by 0 bases, and 17 bases separated the two germline ends. The CDR3 is made up of 17 amino acids. Here the CDR3 reads CASSEYRFGQSSYEQYF. In nucleotides, the CDR3 is TGTGCCAGCAGTGAATATCGCTTCGGACAGTCCTCCTACGAGCAGTACTTC.

The rearrangement uses TRBV4-1 and TRBJ1-2; D is unresolved. This CDR3 has 13 residues. The V end lost 0 bases, the J end lost 5 bases, and 7 bases lay between the germline ends. From germline, CDR1 is MGHRA and CDR2 YSYEKL. The CDR3 here is CASSQDNRYGYTF. CDR3 DNA sequence: TGCGCCAGCAGCCAAGATAACCGTTATGGCTACACCTTC.

The CDR3: CASSVGQGDYGYTF. The DNA of the CDR3 is TGTGCCAGCAGCGTCGGACAGGGGGACTATGGCTACACCTTC. This sequence joins TRBV11-2 and TRBJ1-2; 10 bases agree with TRBD1. The CDR3 runs 14 residues. The V gene end was trimmed by 5 bases and the J gene end by 3 bases; junction bases not matched to a gene: 3. The germline CDR1 and CDR2 sequences are SGHAT and FQNNGV.

The chain is built from TRBV11-2 and TRBJ2-5; weak D call: TRBD1 (6 bases). Between the trimmed V and J ends, which lost 6 bases and 2 bases, there was a span of 7 bases. Germline CDR1 is SGHAT and CDR2 is FQNNGV. CDR3 size: 12 residues. Written as DNA, the CDR3 is TGTGCCAGCAGAGGACAGCAAGAGACCCAGTACTTC. This encodes CASRGQQETQYF.

The chain couples TRBV7-9 to TRBJ1-3, with 9 bases aligning to TRBD1. The germline V gene has CDR1 SEHNR and CDR2 FQNEAQ (reference sequence). This CDR3 has 15 residues. The ends lost 5 bases at V and 0 bases at J; junction bases unmatched: 2. The CDR3: CASSRDRDSGNTIYF. CDR3 nucleotides: TGTGCCAGCAGCAGGGACAGGGACTCTGGAAACACCATATATTTT.

This sequence joins TRBV4-1 and TRBJ1-4; maybe TRBD1 (6 bases). Germline V gene lookup returns CDR1 MGHRA and CDR2 YSYEKL. V was cut by 0 bases and J by 4 bases, with 12 bases left in between. The CDR3 is 16 residues long. The CDR3 loop reads CASSQEGTQGNEKLFF. Written as DNA, the CDR3 is TGCGCCAGCAGCCAAGAGGGTACACAGGGTAATGAAAAACTGTTTTTT.

The V gene is TRBV5-4, the J gene TRBJ2-7, with D unclear. Germline V lookup: CDR1 SGHNT, CDR2 YYREEE (reference sequence). CDR3 size: 15 residues. V was shortened by 1 base and J by 3 bases, with 14 bases between the two germline ends. The CDR3, as DNA: TGTGCCAGCAGCTTGTCGTCGTTCGGAAACTACGAGCAGTACTTC. Translated, it gives CASSLSSFGNYEQYF.

This clone has only one observation. The V gene is TRBV28, the J gene TRBJ1-4; the match to TRBD1 covers 7 bases. Germline V gene sequence: CDR1 MDHEN, CDR2 SYDVKM. The J segment lost 6 bases and the V segment lost 5 bases, leaving 9 bases of the junction unmatched. The CDR3 contains 15 residues. The CDR3 reads CASSNSRDSDEKLFF. The CDR3 bases are TGTGCCAGCAGTAATTCCCGGGACAGCGATGAAAAACTGTTTTTT.

A note on this clone: Different DNA sequences within this sample yield the same CDR3. The rearrangement joins TRBV27 to TRBJ2-1; D remains ambiguous. Germline V gene data show CDR1 as MNHEY and CDR2 as SMNVEV (reference sequence). The V gene lost 0 bases and the J gene lost 4 bases, with 7 bases spanning the gap. This CDR3 region has 14 residues. The DNA for the CDR3 is TGTGCCAGCAGTTTATCACTGGGTTACAATGAGCAGTTCTTC. It encodes CASSLSLGYNEQFF.

This clone has just one count. This chain uses TRBV7-3 with TRBJ1-1; tentative D call: TRBD1 (6 bases). This CDR3 comprises 14 residues. Trimming stripped 5 bases from V and 1 base from J, with 11 bases between. Germline assignment: CDR1 SGHTA and CDR2 FQGTGA. The CDR3, as DNA: TGTGCCAGCAGCATGACAGGAGGGAACACTGAAGCTTTCTTT. It codes for CASSMTGGNTEAFF. Supplemented by reference TRBV7-3 and TRBJ1-1, the full variable domain reads GAGVSQTPSNKVTEKGKYVELRCDPISGHTALYWYRQSLGQGPEFLIYFQGTGAADDSGLPNDRFFAVRPEGSVSTLKIQRTERGDSAVYLCASSMTGGNTEAFFGQGTRLTVV.

The chain carries TRBV27 and TRBJ1-1; weak D call: TRBD1 (5 bases). This CDR3 has 14 residues. The V end lost 2 bases, the J end lost 2 bases, and 9 bases lay between the germline ends. Germline CDR1 MNHEY, CDR2 SMNVEV (reference sequence). This CDR3 reads CASSLRGPNTEAFF. The CDR3 DNA reads as TGTGCCAGCAGTTTAAGGGGACCCAACACTGAAGCTTTCTTT.

To note about this clone: Within the sample, other DNA sequences also encode this same CDR3. V usage is TRBV28 and J usage is TRBJ1-1, with a possible D match to TRBD1 (5 bases). Germline V gene data show CDR1 as MDHEN and CDR2 as SYDVKM. Trimming cost V 1 base and J 1 base, with 7 bases left between them. The CDR3 runs to 14 residues. CDR3 residues: CASSLSGTNTEAFF. The CDR3 nucleotides are TGTGCCAGCAGTTTATCCGGGACGAACACTGAAGCTTTCTTT. Using reference TRBV28 and TRBJ1-1 for the parts outside the CDR3, the full variable domain is DVKVTQSSRYLVKRTGEKVFLECVQDMDHENMFWYRQDPGLGLRLIYFSYDVKMKEKGDIPEGYSVSREKKERFSLILESASTNQTSMYLCASSLSGTNTEAFFGQGTRLTVV.

The J gene is TRBJ1-5, the V gene TRBV19; 7 bases line up with TRBD1. The CDR3 loop spans 15 amino acids. Germline assignment: CDR1 LNHDA and CDR2 SQIVND (reference sequence). The V gene end was trimmed by 4 bases and the J gene end by 2 bases; junction bases not matched to a gene: 5. The CDR3 DNA reads as TGTGCCAGTAGTAAGGAGGGGGCGGGCAATCAGCCCCAGCATTTT. Amino acid sequence: CASSKEGAGNQPQHF.

The V gene is TRBV9, the J gene TRBJ2-7, with 7 nucleotides matching TRBD2. CDR1 SGDLS and CDR2 YYNGEE come from the germline V gene. There are 15 residues in the CDR3. V shed 0 bases, J shed 4 bases, and the junction held 7 bases outside the gene matches. Here the CDR3 DNA reads TGTGCCAGCAGCGTAGGGGCAGCGGGATCGTACGAGCAGTACTTC. Encoded protein: CASSVGAAGSYEQYF.